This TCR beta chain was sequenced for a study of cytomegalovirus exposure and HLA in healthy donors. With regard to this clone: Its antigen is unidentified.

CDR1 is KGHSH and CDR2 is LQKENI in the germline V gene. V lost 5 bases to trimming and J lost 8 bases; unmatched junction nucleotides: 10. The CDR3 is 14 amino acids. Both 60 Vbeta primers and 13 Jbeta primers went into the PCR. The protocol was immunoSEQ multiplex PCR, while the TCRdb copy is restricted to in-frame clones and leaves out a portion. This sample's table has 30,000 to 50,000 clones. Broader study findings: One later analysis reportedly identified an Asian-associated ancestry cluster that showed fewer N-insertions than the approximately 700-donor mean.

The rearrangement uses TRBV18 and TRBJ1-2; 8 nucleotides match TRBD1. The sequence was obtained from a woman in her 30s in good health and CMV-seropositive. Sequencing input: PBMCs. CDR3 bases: TGTGCCAGCTCAGCCGACAGGGGTATATTCGGCTACACCTTC. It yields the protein CASSADRGIFGYTF.